This entry concerns a single T cell receptor beta chain. Its antigen specificity is not known. The record has no base qualities; no much larger clone is one base away. The entry originates in a study of blood T cell repertoires in COVID-19 (dated by TCRdb to the early 2020s). Regarding the research as a whole: Collaborator samples came from the United States, Italy and Spain and covered acute and convalescent phases of COVID-19. Samples were obtained from the ongoing ImmuneRACE study (first 160 participants) and from 1,200 or so subjects provided by 6 global collaborators. Subjects who had been exposed to COVID-19, were actively infected with it, or had recovered from it provided the deeply sampled blood TCRbeta repertoires that made up the dataset. A de-identified subject ID, COVID-19 status, age in years and sex were almost always included in the sample metadata. The material from the prospective study consisted of cDNA or gDNA derived from T cells, B-cell-depleted T cells, or PBMCs. Where available, HLA class I and class II types were obtained from metadata supplied by the sample provider rather than from assay-based typing. The repertoires were released in a freely available public database intended as a resource for research on the immune response to SARS-CoV-2. The research as a whole found: Clinical and demographic metadata were provided uncurated, with the amount varying by source and participant.

The collaborating institutions used their own protocols to collect whole blood in K2EDTA tubes. For TCRbeta analysis, collaborators shipped samples in one of three forms: frozen whole blood, isolated PBMCs, or DNA extracted from either of those sample types. The CDR3 contains 16 residues, cysteine and phenylalanine counted. The CDR3 DNA has 48 bases and is translated from base 1. The immunoSEQ Assay, a bias-controlled multiplex PCR, was used to amplify TCRbeta CDR3 regions from genomic DNA. The authors processed their data as follows. The number of nucleated cells in each sample was estimated by amplification of reference gene primers within the assay. Sequence reads were collapsed and filtered to measure the absolute abundance of every unique TCRbeta CDR3 rearrangement. Productive Simpson clonality was computed per sample as the square root of Simpson's diversity index over productive rearrangements. Held by TCRdb, this immuneACCESS table contains in-frame sequences only and omits some clones. Under half of the omission traces to an unresolved V gene where checked; the cause of the rest is unknown. The DNA gave D and trimming, while V, J and clone size come from that table. This sample holds over 40,000 clones; 75% to 90% were observed only once. Together, the top ten hold under 3.5% of the sample.

The source material was peripheral blood. The V and J genes are TRBV12-2 and TRBJ2-7; TRBD1 was called by the table and not checked on the DNA. TRBV12-2 is recorded as a pseudogene. This clonotype was obtained from a man older than 75 with acute or convalescent COVID-19. The DNA sequence follows: TGTGCAAGTCGCTTACCCCGCCCCGACAGGGTCTACGAGCAGTACTTC. It is translated as CASRLPRPDRVYEQYF.